A selection of T cell receptor beta chains follows, all from one sample in a study of T cells in localized non-small cell lung cancer. Assay: immunoSEQ multiplex PCR; the TCRdb copy retains only in-frame clones and omits some. The table shows about 78,000 clones, with approximately 84% occurring only once. Sequences were derived from peripheral blood, sampled before any cancer treatment. These receptors all stem from a man aged 40 to 70 with stage I lung adenocarcinoma. The CDR3 runs from the conserved cysteine through the conserved F or W. D genes are given only for firm matches. Expanded clones get a size class; other rows say once, few or many, or leave the size out.

cdr3_length j_call clone_size d_call v_call cdr3_nt cdr3_aa
13 TRBJ1-6 NA NA TRBV6-6 TGTGCCAGCTCTGTAACTTTCGACGCACCCCTCCACTTT CASSVTFDAPLHF
14 TRBJ2-1 NA NA TRBV4-1 TGCGCCAGCAGCCAACGTGGTTCCTACAATGAGCAGTTCTTC CASSQRGSYNEQFF
15 TRBJ2-5 NA NA TRBV5-1 TGCGCCAGCAGCTTCAGCCCTACTCCCCAAGAGACCCAGTACTTC CASSFSPTPQETQYF
12 TRBJ2-1 NA TRBD2 TRBV2 TGTGCCAGCAGGGGGGACTACTCCGAGCAGTTCTTC CASRGDYSEQFF
16 TRBJ2-1 NA TRBD2 TRBV11-2 TGTGCCAGCAGCTTAGACGGACTAGCTTCCTACAATGAGCAGTTCTTC CASSLDGLASYNEQFF
13 TRBJ1-4 NA TRBD1 TRBV5-8 TGTGCCAGCAGCGGGACAGGGGTTGAAAAACTGTTTTTT CASSGTGVEKLFF
15 TRBJ1-3 NA TRBD1 TRBV5-6 TGTGCCAGCAGTCTGCAGGGGGCAGGTGGAAACACCATATATTTT CASSLQGAGGNTIYF
16 TRBJ2-6 once NA TRBV5-4 TGTGCCAGCAGCTACGTACAGGCTTCTACCGCCAACGTCCTGACTTTC CASSYVQASTANVLTF
14 TRBJ1-1 NA TRBD1 TRBV6-1 TGTGCCAGCAGTAAGACAGGGGGCGAAACTGAAGCTTTCTTT CASSKTGGETEAFF
18 TRBJ2-7 NA NA TRBV21-1 TGTGCCAGCAGCACAAGAGGACTAGCGGGATGTATAAGGTACGAGCAGTACTTC CASSTRGLAGCIRYEQYF
15 TRBJ2-5 few NA TRBV18 TGTGCCAGCTCACCAAGGCGGCAGGGGAGAGAGACCCAGTACTTC CASSPRRQGRETQYF
17 TRBJ2-3 NA TRBD2 TRBV4-1 TGCGCCAGCAGCCAAGCACAAAGCGGGGGGCCAGGAGATACGCAGTATTTT CASSQAQSGGPGDTQYF
15 TRBJ2-7 NA TRBD1 TRBV6-5 TGTGCCAGCAGTTACCGGGACAGGGGTCCCTACGAGCAGTACTTC CASSYRDRGPYEQYF
13 TRBJ2-7 NA TRBD2 TRBV7-8 TGTGCCAGCAGCTTTATGGGGGGGAACGAGCAGTACTTC CASSFMGGNEQYF
15 TRBJ1-5 NA TRBD1 TRBV27 TGTGCCAGCAGGCCCGCCGGGACAGGGAACCAGCCCCAGCATTTT CASRPAGTGNQPQHF